A selection of T cell receptor beta chains follows, all from one sample in a study of blood T cell repertoires in COVID-19. The table came from immunoSEQ multiplex PCR; TCRdb's copy has only in-frame clones and leaves some out. The sample records 150,000 to 200,000 clones, 86% being singletons. Input material: peripheral blood. These receptors were collected from a woman over 75 in a cohort sampled during active or convalescent COVID-19. Each CDR3 is given with its conserved first and last residue. The D gene is left open where the match is weak. Clone size is shown for a subset of rows, as once, few, many or a class of expanded clone.

>NA|TRBV10-2|12|TRBJ1-1|few
CASSGSRQGAFF
TGCGCCAGCAGTGGGTCTCGTCAGGGCGCTTTCTTT
>TRBD1|TRBV24-1|16|TRBJ2-3|once
CATSELGQEGADTQYF
TGTGCCACCAGTGAACTGGGACAGGAGGGGGCAGATACGCAGTATTTT
>NA|TRBV7-6|18|TRBJ2-6|NA
CASSLGQGPYSGANVLTF
TGTGCCAGCAGCTTAGGGCAGGGTCCCTACTCTGGGGCCAACGTCCTGACTTTC
>TRBD1|TRBV30|15|TRBJ1-4|NA
CAWSVPGQGSEKLFF
TGTGCCTGGAGTGTCCCGGGACAGGGAAGTGAAAAACTGTTTTTT
>NA|TRBV6-1|15|TRBJ2-3|NA
CASSEHPGLADTQYF
TGTGCCAGCAGTGAACACCCCGGACTCGCAGATACGCAGTATTTT
>TRBD2|TRBV5-1|15|TRBJ2-1|NA
CASSLNRLAGNEQFF
TGCGCCAGCAGCTTGAACCGGCTAGCGGGGAATGAGCAGTTCTTC
>NA|TRBV9|14|TRBJ1-4|NA
CASSVDTVGEKLFF
TGTGCCAGCAGCGTAGATACGGTTGGTGAAAAACTGTTTTTT
>TRBD1|TRBV9|16|TRBJ2-1|NA
CASSARQGARVNEQFF
TGTGCCAGCAGCGCCCGACAGGGGGCGCGGGTCAATGAGCAGTTCTTC
>NA|TRBV14|13|TRBJ2-7|NA
CASSRWRLDEQYF
TGTGCCAGCAGCCGGTGGAGGCTGGACGAGCAGTACTTC
>NA|TRBV4-2|18|TRBJ1-6|NA
CASSQDLRLDSYNSPLHF
TGTGCCAGCAGCCAAGATTTACGGTTAGACTCCTATAATTCACCCCTCCACTTT
>TRBD1|TRBV7-8|16|TRBJ2-2|few
CASSVLQGVGSGELFF
TGTGCCAGCAGCGTACTACAGGGGGTTGGATCCGGGGAGCTGTTTTTT
>TRBD2|TRBV5-6|18|TRBJ2-3|NA
CASSPLAGGPSSTDTQYF
TGTGCCAGCAGCCCACTAGCGGGAGGTCCCTCTAGCACAGATACGCAGTATTTT
>NA|TRBV6-5|15|TRBJ1-1|NA
CASSYSGGPHTEAFF
TGTGCCAGCAGTTACTCCGGAGGGCCCCATACTGAAGCTTTCTTT